A single sample gave rise to the 31 T cell receptor beta chains below, sequenced in a study of regulatory T cells in long-lasting Graves disease. Indicated time point: newly diagnosed GD, antithyroid drugs for less than 3 months. RNA from PBMCs was the source of the TCR library. Researchers made TCR beta libraries by using iRepertoire HTBI primers and running Arm-PCR on CDR3 regions. In TCRdb, the multiplex PCR reads were re-called with MiXCR into one record per CDR3 protein. The sample lists over 500,000 distinct CDR3 sequences, about 16% seen once, with around 13% in the top ten. The same data also contributed to another study, on T cells in Graves' hyperthyroidism and ophthalmopathy.

Sequencing used peripheral blood mononuclear cells (PBMCs), obtained at new diagnosis, from a patient treated with antithyroid drugs. These TCRs come from a man between 18 and 35 years old with Graves disease.

The V and J genes are TRBV19 and TRBJ2-7; the D call may be TRBD1 or TRBD2 (5 bases each). The CDR3 has 14 residues. Trimming left V 10 bases short and J 2 bases short, with 18 bases between. CDR1 is LNHDA, CDR2 SQIVND, per germline (reference sequence). The CDR3 reads CATGFRDGTYEQYF. The CDR3, as DNA: TGTGCCACCGGATTCCGGGACGGAACCTACGAGCAGTACTTC.

In its sample, this clonotype was seen many times. The CDR3 loop reads CASSLPGLALFF. The CDR3 DNA sequence: TGTGCCAGCAGCCTACCAGGGTTAGCACTGTTTTTT. The chain is built from TRBV12-3 or TRBV12-4 and TRBJ1-4, with TRBD1 as a possible D gene (5 bases). The CDR3 is 12 amino acids. V lost 6 bases, J lost 13 bases, and 15 bases lay in between.

V is TRBV6-1 and J is TRBJ2-5, with a tentative D call TRBD1 (6 bases). The germline V gene has CDR1 MNHNS and CDR2 SASEGT. The CDR3 runs to 16 residues. With 5 bases removed from V and 6 bases from J, the gap between germline ends came to 22 bases. CDR3 residues: CASSPTVVGHIKTQYF. In DNA, the CDR3 is TGTGCCAGCAGTCCCACGGTGGTGGGACATATAAAGACCCAGTACTTC.

This clonotype was seen many times. In DNA form, the CDR3 reads TGTGCCATCAGTGATAACCTCTACGAGCAGTACTTC. This codes for CAISDNLYEQYF. V gene TRBV10-3 combines with J gene TRBJ2-7, with D hard to call. V was clipped by 3 bases and J by 3 bases, with 6 bases between them. CDR1 is ENHRY and CDR2 is SYGVKD in the germline V gene. CDR3 size: 12 residues.

The CDR3, as DNA: TGTGCCAGCAGTGTCGGGGGGGCCCAGTATGGCTACACCTTC. Its translation is CASSVGGAQYGYTF. The rearrangement uses TRBV27 and TRBJ1-2; D is possibly TRBD1 (6 bases). This CDR3 spans 14 amino acids. V lost 5 bases to trimming and J lost 5 bases, with 15 bases between them. CDR1 is MNHEY and CDR2 is SMNVEV in the germline V gene (reference sequence).

This clonotype appeared many times. This chain joins TRBV30 and TRBJ2-7, with D hard to call. V dropped 0 bases and J dropped 4 bases, with 10 bases sitting between them. CDR3 size: 13 residues. Germline values: CDR1 GTSNPN, CDR2 SVGIG (reference sequence). CDR3 in DNA: TGTGCCTGGAGTGTGGCGGCCGGATACGAGCAGTACTTC. Amino acid sequence: CAWSVAAGYEQYF. The full variable domain, completed using reference TRBV30 and TRBJ2-7, is SQTIHQWPATLVQPVGSPLSLECTVEGTSNPNLYWYRQAAGRGLQLLFYSVGIGQISSEVPQNLSASRPQDRQFILSSKKLLLSDSGFYLCAWSVAAGYEQYFGPGTRLTVT.

In this sample, this clonotype turned up many times. V and J are TRBV11-2 and TRBJ2-1; D is undetermined. V lost 5 bases and J 8 bases, leaving 10 bases between the germline ends. Germline CDR1 reads SGHAT; CDR2 reads FQNNGV. The CDR3 covers 12 residues. CDR3 loop: CASSHLLDEQFF. The DNA for the CDR3 is TGTGCCAGCAGCCATCTCTTGGATGAGCAGTTCTTC.

This clonotype was picked up many times. The chain couples TRBV20-1 to TRBJ2-7; perhaps D is TRBD1 or TRBD2 (5 bases each). Trimming cost V 5 bases and J 2 bases, with 10 bases left between them. CDR3 size: 12 residues. Germline V lookup: CDR1 DFQATT, CDR2 SNEGSKA (reference sequence). CDR3 sequence: CSASGRTYEQYF. DNA for the CDR3: TGCAGTGCTTCGGGACGAACCTACGAGCAGTACTTC.

The sample holds many counts of this clonotype. V is TRBV27 and J is TRBJ1-2; the D gene is possibly TRBD1 (5 bases). The germline gives CDR1 MNHEY, CDR2 SMNVEV (reference sequence). V shed 8 bases and J shed 4 bases, with 17 bases lying between them. The CDR3 contains 14 residues. This CDR3 reads CASAPFGGGYGYTF. CDR3 in DNA: TGTGCCAGCGCCCCGTTCGGGGGTGGCTATGGCTACACCTTC.

In this sample, this clonotype turned up many times. The rearrangement links TRBV6-1 to TRBJ2-7; 12 positions match TRBD2. This CDR3 region has 16 residues. From germline, CDR1 is MNHNS and CDR2 SASEGT. Germline trimming cut 6 bases from V and 0 bases from J; bases unmatched to any gene: 6. CDR3 sequence (DNA): TGTGCCAGCAGCAGACTAGCGGGAGTTAGCTCCTACGAGCAGTACTTC. Translating gives CASSRLAGVSSYEQYF.

The genes are TRBV20-1 and TRBJ1-1; 7 bases map to TRBD1. Germline CDR1 is DFQATT and CDR2 is SNEGSKA (reference sequence). The CDR3 consists of 13 residues. Unmatched junction bases numbered 5, after V lost 6 bases and J lost 1 base. The CDR3 coding sequence is TGCAGTGCAATGGGACAGAAGAACACTGAAGCTTTCTTT. Protein: CSAMGQKNTEAFF.

With regard to this clonotype: A much larger clone lies one base from this, so it may be a read error. The rearrangement uses TRBV3-1 and TRBJ1-4; perhaps TRBD1 as D (6 bases). Germline V CDR1 and CDR2: LGHDT, YNNKEL (reference sequence). This CDR3 has 13 residues. CDR3 region: CASSHRTAERLFF. CDR3 nucleotide sequence: TGTGCCAGCAGCCATAGGACAGCCGAAAGACTGTTTTTT.

This clonotype was counted only a few times. The chain combines TRBV19 with TRBJ1-2; no definite D call. The CDR3 contains 14 residues. Trimming took 5 bases from V and 4 from J, leaving 14 bases between them. From germline, CDR1 is LNHDA and CDR2 SQIVND (reference sequence). DNA for the CDR3: TGTGCCAGTAGTCCATTCCGGGGAGTCTATGGCTACACCTTC. Amino acids: CASSPFRGVYGYTF.

This clonotype has at least ten counts. J is TRBJ2-5 and V is TRBV6-5, with a weak D call TRBD1 (5 bases). The V end lost 2 bases, the J end lost 5 bases, and 12 bases lay between the germline ends. The germline V gene encodes CDR1 MNHEY and CDR2 SVGAGI. The CDR3 consists of 14 residues. The CDR3 nucleotides are TGTGCCAGCAGTTACGGACACACGGGCGAGACCCAGTACTTC. It codes for CASSYGHTGETQYF.

This clonotype was seen only a few times. The chain joins TRBV29-1 to TRBJ1-2; D unclear. This CDR3 has 13 amino acids. The ends were cut back, 3 bases at V and 4 bases at J, with 12 bases in the middle. Germline assignment: CDR1 SQVTM and CDR2 ANQGSEA. This chain's CDR3 is CSVDNGVSYGYTF. The CDR3 DNA sequence: TGCAGCGTTGATAATGGGGTTAGCTATGGCTACACCTTC.

The chain is built from TRBV7-2 and TRBJ1-1, with D maybe TRBD1 (5 bases). The germline V and J ends were trimmed by 5 bases and 3 bases, with 13 bases remaining between them. The CDR3 runs to 14 residues. Germline V gene lookup returns CDR1 SGHTA and CDR2 FQGNSA. The CDR3 region has the DNA TGTGCCAGCAGCCTCAGGGCAAGAGACACTGAAGCTTTCTTT. This gives the protein CASSLRARDTEAFF.

This clonotype showed up just a few times. The chain carries TRBV20-1 and TRBJ2-2; 9 bases match TRBD1. In germline, CDR1 is DFQATT, CDR2 SNEGSKA (reference sequence). Unmatched junction bases numbered 9, after V lost 5 bases and J lost 5 bases. This CDR3 contains 15 residues. CDR3: CSAPDRGLGTGELFF. The CDR3 DNA follows: TGCAGTGCTCCGGACAGGGGCCTTGGGACCGGGGAGCTGTTTTTT.

Only a few counts were recorded for this clonotype. The chain is built from TRBV19 and TRBJ1-5; D is unclear. V was clipped by 5 bases and J by 3 bases, with 14 bases between them. Germline-derived CDR1 and CDR2 are LNHDA and SQIVND (reference sequence). This CDR3 comprises 15 residues. The chain's CDR3 is CASSLGSEYNQPQHF. The CDR3 region has the DNA TGTGCCAGTAGTCTGGGCAGTGAATACAATCAGCCCCAGCATTTT.

This chain uses TRBV30 with TRBJ2-3; 8 nucleotides align to TRBD2. Germline CDR1 GTSNPN, CDR2 SVGIG (reference sequence). This CDR3 comprises 15 residues. With 0 bases clipped from V and 0 bases from J, the junction kept 2 bases outside the gene matches. The CDR3 spells CAWSVGGRSTDTQYF. The DNA of the CDR3 is TGTGCCTGGAGTGTGGGCGGGAGGAGCACAGATACGCAGTATTTT.

This clonotype has at least ten counts. The genes are TRBV6-5 and TRBJ2-7; 8 nucleotides align to TRBD2. The germline V gene encodes CDR1 MNHEY and CDR2 SVGAGI. This CDR3 is 19 amino acids long. Trimming took 0 bases from V and 0 from J; bases not matched to a gene: 13. CDR3 sequence: CASSYSERTSQTSSYEQYF. CDR3 in DNA: TGTGCCAGCAGTTACTCTGAGCGGACTAGCCAGACAAGCTCCTACGAGCAGTACTTC.

J is TRBJ1-5 and V is TRBV29-1, with D possibly matching TRBD1 (6 bases). Germline CDR1 reads SQVTM; CDR2 reads ANQGSEA. CDR3 length: 15 amino acids. V was pared by 5 bases and J by 5 bases, with 19 bases between. The CDR3 nucleotides read TGCAGCGTTCGGTTTGGCGGGGGGGCTGATCAGCCCCAGCATTTT. It yields the protein CSVRFGGGADQPQHF.

This clonotype appeared a single time. This chain connects TRBV11-2 to TRBJ2-1; TRBD2 aligns across 10 bases. Germline V gene data show CDR1 as SGHAT and CDR2 as FQNNGV. With 7 bases clipped from V and 4 bases from J, the junction kept 16 bases outside the gene matches. The CDR3 totals 18 residues. The CDR3 region has the DNA TGTGCCAGCAACACCCCCCGTCGACTAGCGGGCACATACAATGAGCAGTTCTTC. This codes for CASNTPRRLAGTYNEQFF.

This clonotype was found a few times. The chain recombines TRBV6-1 with TRBJ2-1; the match to TRBD1 covers 12 bases. CDR3 size: 17 residues. CDR1 and CDR2 (germline): MNHNS, SASEGT. Trimming at V came to 6 bases and at J to 1 base, leaving 7 bases not matched to a gene. The DNA for the CDR3 is TGTGCCAGCAGCCTCCGGGGACAGGGGGCTTCCTACAATGAGCAGTTCTTC. The encoded protein is CASSLRGQGASYNEQFF.

In its sample, this clonotype was seen a few times. V usage is TRBV12-5 and J usage is TRBJ1-1; D is uncertain. The CDR3 sequence is 13 residues long. V dropped 1 base and J dropped 4 bases, with 7 bases sitting between them. Germline CDR1 LGHNT, CDR2 FRNRAP. DNA for the CDR3: TGTGCTAGTGGTTTGGAGAGCCTCACTGAAGCTTTCTTT. Amino acids: CASGLESLTEAFF.

The gene calls are TRBV9 and TRBJ1-1; no clear D gene. The germline V gene encodes CDR1 SGDLS and CDR2 YYNGEE. The CDR3 has 13 residues. With 2 bases removed from V and 0 bases from J, the gap between germline ends came to 5 bases. CDR3 coding DNA: TGTGCCAGCAGCGTTTATATGAACACTGAAGCTTTCTTT. Translated, it gives CASSVYMNTEAFF.

V is TRBV2 and J is TRBJ2-1; D is unresolved. The V end was cut by 7 bases, the J end by 9 bases, with 13 bases between. The CDR3 has 12 amino acids. Looked up from germline, CDR1 is SNHLY and CDR2 is FYNNEI. CDR3 DNA sequence: TGTGCCAGCACCGAGTGGGGTTTTGAGCAGTTCTTC. This encodes CASTEWGFEQFF.

The rearrangement joins TRBV5-1 to TRBJ2-3; 12 positions agree with TRBD2. The CDR3 covers 17 residues. The germline V gene has CDR1 SGHRS and CDR2 YFSETQ. V was clipped by 4 bases and J by 0 bases; unmatched bases: 6. The CDR3 coding sequence is TGCGCCAGCAGCCCCGACGGACTAGCGGGAAGCACAGATACGCAGTATTTT. Translation: CASSPDGLAGSTDTQYF.

This clonotype was recorded at least ten times. This sequence joins TRBV5-1 and TRBJ1-2; D ambiguous. This CDR3 has 14 amino acids. CDR1 and CDR2 (germline): SGHRS, YFSETQ. Trimming removed 0 bases from V and 4 bases from J, with 10 bases in between. CDR3 protein: CASSLETAGYGYTF. The CDR3 region has the DNA TGCGCCAGCAGCTTGGAGACGGCTGGCTATGGCTACACCTTC. Variable domain in full (rest from reference TRBV5-1 and TRBJ1-2): KAGVTQTPRYLIKTRGQQVTLSCSPISGHRSVSWYQQTPGQGLQFLFEYFSETQRNKGNFPGRFSGRQFSNSRSEMNVSTLELGDSALYLCASSLETAGYGYTFGSGTRLTVV.

This clonotype showed up just a few times. The chain uses TRBV20-1 and TRBJ1-1, with 8 positions matching TRBD1. Germline CDR1 DFQATT, CDR2 SNEGSKA (reference sequence). The CDR3 sequence is 13 residues long. Trimming removed 4 bases from V and 1 base from J; junction bases left unmatched: 2. The CDR3 spells CSANRGSNTEAFF. For the CDR3, the DNA is TGCAGTGCTAACAGGGGGTCGAACACTGAAGCTTTCTTT.

This clonotype was detected a few times. V usage is TRBV5-6 and J usage is TRBJ1-2, with 11 nucleotides matching TRBD1. CDR3 length: 15 amino acids. Germline lookup yields CDR1 SGHDT and CDR2 YYEEEE. V was clipped by 3 bases and J by 6 bases; unmatched bases: 7. CDR3 protein: CASSYADRGRHGYTF. The CDR3 nucleotides read TGTGCCAGCAGCTACGCGGACAGGGGGCGGCATGGCTACACCTTC.

The chain has TRBV7-9 and TRBJ2-1, with 7 nucleotides matching TRBD1. Germline CDR1 and CDR2: SEHNR and FQNEAQ (reference sequence). The length of the CDR3 is 14 residues. With 6 bases clipped from V and 6 bases from J, the junction kept 8 bases outside the gene matches. CDR3 sequence: CASSNRGTSNEQFF. The CDR3 bases are TGTGCCAGCAGTAACAGGGGAACCTCCAATGAGCAGTTCTTC.